This T cell receptor beta chain derives from a study of human T cells and chemical hapten exposure. As regards this clonotype: The antigen remains undetermined.

Each CDR3 protein is one row after TCRdb ran MiXCR on the RACE reads. The table has about 380,000 distinct CDR3 sequences, roughly 6.3% seen once. As for time point: patch test 2, 6 weeks after DPC sensitization. Treatment described: therapeutic diphenylcyclopropenone sensitization with weekly scalp DPC. Patch tests were applied only after blood draws. General study results and limits: The presence of alopecia in the donors means their immune response may differ from healthy people's. Expanded TCRs clustered into significantly more large CDR3 similarity groups than controls, the analysis revealed.

The source was whole blood, collected in connection with sensitization to the hapten diphenylcyclopropenone (DPC). This receptor was obtained from a woman aged 18-29 years with alopecia areata. Some clones in this sample may be carry-over from other donors' samples.

As DNA, the CDR3 is TGTGCCAGCAGCCCCGCCGGGAGCATGAACACTGAAGCTTTCTTT. Its protein product is CASSPAGSMNTEAFF. This chain uses TRBV7-3 with TRBJ1-1; no clear D gene. Trimming left V 5 bases short and J 0 bases short, with 13 bases between. CDR1 and CDR2 from the germline V gene are SGHTA and FQGTGA. The CDR3 extends over 15 amino acids.